The 27 T cell receptor beta chains given below trace back to one sample, sequenced in a study of T cell responses to AZD1222 COVID-19 vaccine. Assay used: immunoSEQ multiplex PCR; TCRdb lists only in-frame clones, some missing. This table has under 95,000 clones, nearly 90% appearing once. This specimen was peripheral blood, taken on day 0 of AZD1222 vaccination. All receptors come from an adult in good health.

V is TRBV9 and J is TRBJ2-3; 13 positions agree with TRBD2. Germline CDR1 reads SGDLS; CDR2 reads YYNGEE. The CDR3 is 18 residues long. J was trimmed by 0 bases and V by 0 bases; bases with no gene match: 4. CDR3: CASSVGTSGSSSTDTQYF. CDR3 sequence (DNA): TGTGCCAGCAGCGTAGGGACTAGCGGGAGTTCTAGCACAGATACGCAGTATTTT. Variable domain in full (rest from reference TRBV9 and TRBJ2-3): DSGVTQTPKHLITATGQRVTLRCSPRSGDLSVYWYQQSLDQGLQFLIQYYNGEERAKGNILERFSAQQFPDLHSELNLSSLELGDSALYFCASSVGTSGSSSTDTQYFGPGTRLTVL.

The rearrangement joins TRBV6-5 to TRBJ1-1; perhaps TRBD1 as D (6 bases). Germline-derived CDR1 and CDR2 are MNHEY and SVGAGI. CDR3 length: 12 amino acids. V shed 10 bases and J shed 0 bases, with 9 bases lying between them. CDR3 DNA: TGTGCCACTTACAGGGTGAACACTGAAGCTTTCTTT. Amino acids: CATYRVNTEAFF.

The chain combines TRBV5-1 with TRBJ2-7; 8 bases fit TRBD1. The V segment lost 3 bases and the J segment 5 bases; nucleotides outside the gene matches: 7. Germline loops: CDR1 SGHRS, CDR2 YFSETQ. The CDR3 is 14 amino acids. The CDR3 sequence: CASSSGTGTNEQYF. CDR3 bases: TGCGCCAGCAGCTCCGGGACAGGAACTAACGAGCAGTACTTC.

In its sample, this clone was seen a few times. The DNA of the CDR3 is TGCGCCAGCAGCTTGGCCCAGCCGAACACTGAAGCTTTCTTT. Protein product: CASSLAQPNTEAFF. V and J are TRBV5-1 and TRBJ1-1, with D hard to call. The CDR3 sequence is 14 residues long. Germline CDR1 reads SGHRS; CDR2 reads YFSETQ. V gave up 0 bases and J gave up 1 base, with 7 bases separating them.

This clone was counted a single time. DNA for the CDR3: TGTGCCAGCAGCGCCAGGGATGGAGGCAAAAAACTGTTTTTT. This sequence encodes CASSARDGGKKLFF. The V call is TRBV9, the J call TRBJ1-4, with D perhaps matching TRBD1 (5 bases). The V and J ends lost 3 bases and 9 bases respectively, with 15 bases between them. Germline CDR1 SGDLS, CDR2 YYNGEE. This CDR3 comprises 14 residues.

A few counts support this clone. This chain uses TRBV19 with TRBJ2-5; 7 positions agree with TRBD1. The germline gives CDR1 LNHDA, CDR2 SQIVND (reference sequence). Trimming at V came to 7 bases and at J to 5 bases, leaving 10 bases not matched to a gene. There are 14 residues in the CDR3. The CDR3 region is CASKVQGVSETQYF. The CDR3 DNA sequence: TGTGCCAGTAAGGTTCAGGGGGTATCGGAGACCCAGTACTTC.

J is TRBJ1-4 and V is TRBV4-1, with D possibly being TRBD1 (5 bases). The V gene lost 3 bases and the J gene lost 8 bases, with 19 bases spanning the gap. Germline CDR1 is MGHRA and CDR2 is YSYEKL. This CDR3 region has 16 residues. The CDR3: CASSQPPGGSSEKLFF. CDR3 DNA: TGCGCCAGCAGCCAGCCTCCCGGGGGGAGCTCGGAAAAACTGTTTTTT.

The rearrangement uses TRBV18 and TRBJ1-2, with a possible D match to TRBD1 (6 bases). This CDR3 comprises 14 residues. Germline V gene data show CDR1 as KGHSH and CDR2 as LQKENI. V was pared by 3 bases and J by 2 bases, with 10 bases between. The CDR3 DNA follows: TGTGCCAGCTCACCTTCCAGGGGAAACTATGGCTACACCTTC. The encoded protein is CASSPSRGNYGYTF.

J is TRBJ1-4 and V is TRBV29-1; D remains unclear. The CDR3 has 14 residues. Trimming cost V 7 bases and J 5 bases, with 17 bases left between them. The germline CDR1 and CDR2 sequences are SQVTM and ANQGSEA. The DNA of the CDR3 is TGCAGCGCTACGACACGTGAGGAAAATGAAAAACTGTTTTTT. Its protein is CSATTREENEKLFF.

CDR3 sequence reads: CASSPYGHEESSGNTIYF. CDR3 nucleotides: TGTGCCAGCAGCCCCTACGGACATGAAGAATCCTCTGGAAACACCATATATTTT. The chain couples TRBV5-6 to TRBJ1-3; possible D gene TRBD1, 5 bases. The V end lost 4 bases, the J end lost 0 bases, and 20 bases lay between the germline ends. Germline V gene sequence: CDR1 SGHDT, CDR2 YYEEEE. The CDR3 sequence is 18 residues long.

For the CDR3, the DNA is TGTGCCAGCAGTCTCCGGTGGTCCAGGAACACCATATATTTT. It specifies CASSLRWSRNTIYF. This sequence joins TRBV6-2 or TRBV6-3 and TRBJ1-3; D ambiguous. V lost 5 bases and J 7 bases, leaving 15 bases between the germline ends. CDR1 is MNHEY, CDR2 SVGEGT, per germline. CDR3 length: 14 amino acids.

About this clone: At the DNA level, this CDR3 is encoded by other sequences in the same sample as well. The chain links TRBV5-4 to TRBJ1-4; D call uncertain. The germline V and J ends were trimmed by 0 bases and 8 bases, with 8 bases remaining between them. This CDR3 has 13 residues. CDR1 and CDR2 (germline): SGHNT, YYREEE (reference sequence). The CDR3 DNA is TGTGCCAGCAGCTTGGAGGGTTACGAAAAACTGTTTTTT. This gives the protein CASSLEGYEKLFF.

The table lists this clone with a count of one. J is TRBJ2-5 and V is TRBV6-5; 10 bases match TRBD2. The CDR3 covers 15 residues. The junction had 8 bases not matched to a gene; V was cut back by 6 bases and J by 4 bases. Germline V gene data show CDR1 as MNHEY and CDR2 as SVGAGI. For the CDR3, the DNA is TGTGCCAGCAGGCCCCGTAGCGGGGGGCCAGAGACCCAGTACTTC. Protein sequence: CASRPRSGGPETQYF.

This clone was seen once. CDR3: CASSYSIWGYTF. The CDR3 bases are TGTGCCAGCAGTTACTCGATCTGGGGCTACACCTTC. This sequence joins TRBV6-2 or TRBV6-3 and TRBJ1-2; D call uncertain. The germline V and J ends were trimmed by 0 bases and 8 bases, with 7 bases remaining between them. This CDR3 contains 12 residues. The germline gives CDR1 MNHEY, CDR2 SVGEGT.

The rearrangement links TRBV12-3 or TRBV12-4 to TRBJ2-7; D not resolved. There are 11 residues in the CDR3. V dropped 5 bases and J dropped 4 bases, with 6 bases sitting between them. The CDR3 DNA follows: TGTGCCAGCAGTCCGCTGTACGAGCAGTACTTC. It codes for CASSPLYEQYF.

This rearrangement joins TRBV5-4 to TRBJ2-2; the D gene is possibly TRBD1 (6 bases). V was cut by 1 base and J by 3 bases, with 10 bases left in between. Per germline, CDR1 SGHNT and CDR2 YYREEE (reference sequence). The CDR3 has 15 amino acids. Here the CDR3 reads CASSLNRADTGELFF. The CDR3 DNA reads as TGTGCCAGCAGCTTGAACAGGGCGGACACCGGGGAGCTGTTTTTT.

This chain uses TRBV7-3 with TRBJ1-5; D possibly corresponds to TRBD1 (6 bases). The germline V gene has CDR1 SGHTA and CDR2 FQGTGA. The CDR3 spans 16 residues. V was trimmed by 5 bases and J by 7 bases, leaving 21 bases between them. CDR3 bases: TGTGCCAGCAGCCTAAGGGGGACGCAAGGGTTCCAGCCCCAGCATTTT. It specifies CASSLRGTQGFQPQHF.

V and J are TRBV12-5 and TRBJ1-3, with TRBD1 matching over 8 bases. The germline gives CDR1 LGHNT, CDR2 FRNRAP. This CDR3 is 16 amino acids long. Germline trimming cut 0 bases from V and 3 bases from J; bases unmatched to any gene: 4. Here the CDR3 reads CASGLVPGGGGNTIYF. The CDR3 DNA follows: TGTGCTAGTGGTTTGGTCCCAGGGGGCGGTGGAAACACCATATATTTT. The whole variable domain, filled in from reference TRBV12-5 and TRBJ1-3, reads DARVTQTPRHKVTEMGQEVTMRCQPILGHNTVFWYRQTMMQGLELLAYFRNRAPLDDSGMPKDRFSAEMPDATLATLKIQPSEPRDSAVYFCASGLVPGGGGNTIYFGEGSWLTVV.

The chain couples TRBV5-6 to TRBJ2-1; D is possibly TRBD1 or TRBD2 (5 bases each). This CDR3 is 12 amino acids long. Per germline, CDR1 SGHDT and CDR2 YYEEEE. Trimming removed 3 bases at V and 8 bases at J, with 9 bases between. Here the CDR3 DNA reads TGTGCCAGCAGCTGGGGGACGGATGAGCAGTTCTTC. Its protein product is CASSWGTDEQFF. Filled out from reference TRBV5-6 and TRBJ2-1, the complete variable domain reads DAGVTQSPTHLIKTRGQQVTLRCSPKSGHDTVSWYQQALGQGPQFIFQYYEEEERQRGNFPDRFSGHQFPNYSSELNVNALLLGDSALYLCASSWGTDEQFFGPGTRLTVL.

The chain joins TRBV30 to TRBJ1-5; D is unclear. From germline, CDR1 is GTSNPN and CDR2 SVGIG (reference sequence). V was cut by 1 base and J by 8 bases, with 12 bases left in between. The CDR3 loop spans 13 amino acids. The CDR3: CAWSERSAEPQHF. For the CDR3, the DNA is TGTGCCTGGAGTGAGAGGAGCGCAGAGCCCCAGCATTTT.

This clone was recorded only once. The chain joins TRBV6-5 to TRBJ1-5; D not resolved. The CDR3 has 13 amino acids. CDR1 MNHEY and CDR2 SVGAGI come from the germline V gene. V dropped 7 bases and J dropped 7 bases, with 14 bases sitting between them. The CDR3 DNA reads TGTGCCAGCATGACCCAACACAGACAGCCCCAGCATTTT. Its translation is CASMTQHRQPQHF.

J is TRBJ2-5 and V is TRBV7-2, with TRBD1 identical over 9 bases. Trimming removed 8 bases from V and 3 bases from J; junction bases left unmatched: 16. This CDR3 contains 17 residues. In germline, CDR1 is SGHTA, CDR2 FQGNSA. The CDR3, as DNA: TGTGCCAGCGAAGGTTCGGGACAGGGTTCTTTCAAAGAGACCCAGTACTTC. This sequence encodes CASEGSGQGSFKETQYF.

The gene calls are TRBV19 and TRBJ2-7; D is perhaps TRBD1 (8 bases). V was shortened by 5 bases and J by 3 bases, with 17 bases between the two germline ends. Per germline, CDR1 LNHDA and CDR2 SQIVND (reference sequence). This CDR3 is built from 15 residues. CDR3 protein: CASSVGGTGGYEQYF. For the CDR3, the DNA is TGTGCCAGTAGTGTGGGGGGGACAGGTGGCTACGAGCAGTACTTC.

The chain has TRBV15 and TRBJ1-2; tentative D call: TRBD1 (6 bases). The CDR3 length is 15 residues. The germline gives CDR1 LNHNV, CDR2 YYDKDF (reference sequence). The V end lost 7 bases, the J end lost 4 bases, and 19 bases lay between the germline ends. DNA for the CDR3: TGTGCCACCACCCAGGGGCGGCGAGGGTCCTATGGCTACACCTTC. Translated: CATTQGRRGSYGYTF. The full variable domain, its missing parts supplied by reference TRBV15 and TRBJ1-2, is DAMVIQNPRYQVTQFGKPVTLSCSQTLNHNVMYWYQQKSSQAPKLLFHYYDKDFNNEADTPDNFQSRRPNTSFCFLDIRSPGLGDTAMYLCATTQGRRGSYGYTFGSGTRLTVV.

This clone has a single count. Other DNA sequences in this sample translate to the same CDR3. The V gene is TRBV4-3, the J gene TRBJ2-1; D might be TRBD1 (6 bases). The CDR3 is made up of 15 amino acids. Per germline, CDR1 LGHNA and CDR2 YSLEER. V lost 3 bases, J lost 4 bases, and 13 bases lay in between. As DNA, the CDR3 is TGCGCCAGCAGCCACGTCGGGACACCTTACAATGAGCAGTTCTTC. This codes for CASSHVGTPYNEQFF.

The chain couples TRBV24-1 to TRBJ2-2, with D unclear. Per germline, CDR1 KGHDR and CDR2 SFDVKD. The CDR3 spans 15 residues. The ends were cut back, 2 bases at V and 4 bases at J, with 10 bases in the middle. The chain's CDR3 is CATSDSWVGTGELFF. The CDR3 DNA sequence: TGTGCCACCAGTGATTCGTGGGTAGGCACCGGGGAGCTGTTTTTT.

This chain uses TRBV3-1 (or the pseudogene TRBV3-2) with TRBJ1-2; D might be TRBD1 (5 bases). From germline, CDR1 is LGHDT and CDR2 YNNKEL (reference sequence). V lost 4 bases and J lost 2, with 17 bases in between. The CDR3 runs to 16 residues. CDR3 residues: CASSRRGLTGNYGYTF. The CDR3 DNA sequence: TGTGCCAGCAGCCGTAGAGGGCTCACAGGAAACTATGGCTACACCTTC.